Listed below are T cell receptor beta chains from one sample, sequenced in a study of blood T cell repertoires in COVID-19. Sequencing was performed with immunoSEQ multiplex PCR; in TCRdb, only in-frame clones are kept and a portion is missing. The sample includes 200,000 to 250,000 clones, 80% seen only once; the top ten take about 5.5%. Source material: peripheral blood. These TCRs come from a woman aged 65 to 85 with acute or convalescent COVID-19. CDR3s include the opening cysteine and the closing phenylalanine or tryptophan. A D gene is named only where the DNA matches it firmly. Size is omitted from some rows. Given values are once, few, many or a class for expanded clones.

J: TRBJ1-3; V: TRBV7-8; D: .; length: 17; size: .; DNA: TGTGCCAGCAGCTTAGTCTATGTCTCCCGCTCTGGAAACACCATATATTTT; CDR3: CASSLVYVSRSGNTIYF
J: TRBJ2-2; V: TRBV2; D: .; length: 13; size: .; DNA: TGTGCCAGCAGGGCTAGCTCTCACGGGGAGCTGTTTTTT; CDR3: CASRASSHGELFF
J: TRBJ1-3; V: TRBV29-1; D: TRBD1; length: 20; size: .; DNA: TGCAGCGTTGAGGCCGGGACAGGGGGCCTTGGGGGATACTCTGGAAACACCATATATTTT; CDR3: CSVEAGTGGLGGYSGNTIYF
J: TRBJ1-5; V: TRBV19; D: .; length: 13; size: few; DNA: TGTGCCAGTAGTATCCCAGGGAATCAGCCCCAGCATTTT; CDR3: CASSIPGNQPQHF
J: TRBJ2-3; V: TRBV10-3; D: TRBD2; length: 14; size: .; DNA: TGTGCCAGCAAGCGGGAGGGCCCCACAGATACGCAGTATTTT; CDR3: CASKREGPTDTQYF
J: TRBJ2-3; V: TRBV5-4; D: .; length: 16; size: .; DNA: TGTGCCAGCAGCTCACCCGGGACTCCGAGCACAGATACGCAGTATTTT; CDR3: CASSSPGTPSTDTQYF
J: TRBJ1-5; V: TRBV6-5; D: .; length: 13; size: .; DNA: TGTGCCAGCAGTCAGGGTGTCGATCAGCCCCAGCATTTT; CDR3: CASSQGVDQPQHF
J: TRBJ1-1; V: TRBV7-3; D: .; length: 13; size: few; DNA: TGTGCCAGCAGCTTAAGGAGTGACGCTGAAGCTTTCTTT; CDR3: CASSLRSDAEAFF
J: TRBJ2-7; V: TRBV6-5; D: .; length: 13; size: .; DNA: TGTGCCAGCAGGGCGACCCCGAGAGGCGAGCAGTACTTC; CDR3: CASRATPRGEQYF
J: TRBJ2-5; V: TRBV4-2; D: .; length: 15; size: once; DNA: TGTGCCAGCAGCCAAGATCTGACAAACCAAGAGACCCAGTACTTC; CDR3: CASSQDLTNQETQYF
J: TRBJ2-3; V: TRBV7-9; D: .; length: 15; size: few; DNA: TGTGCCAGCAGCTTAGATCTTGGGAGCGCAGATACGCAGTATTTT; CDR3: CASSLDLGSADTQYF
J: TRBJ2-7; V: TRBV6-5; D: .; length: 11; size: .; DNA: TGTGCCACAACAACTACCTACGAGCAGTACTTC; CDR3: CATTTTYEQYF
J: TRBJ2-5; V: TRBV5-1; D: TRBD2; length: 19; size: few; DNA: TGCGCCAGCAGCCCCCTTCTTTCGCGGACTAGCGGACTGAAAGAGACCCAGTACTTC; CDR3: CASSPLLSRTSGLKETQYF
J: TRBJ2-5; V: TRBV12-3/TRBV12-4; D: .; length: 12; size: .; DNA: TGTGCCAGCAGTTCCCCGGTGTTGACCCAGTACTTC; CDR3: CASSSPVLTQYF
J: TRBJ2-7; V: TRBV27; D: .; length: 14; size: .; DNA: TGTGCCAGCGGCAGGGGCGGGAGTTCCTACGAGCAGTACTTC; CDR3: CASGRGGSSYEQYF
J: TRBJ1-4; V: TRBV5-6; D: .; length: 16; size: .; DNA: TGTGCCAGCAGCTTGGGACAGTTAGCAACTAATGAAAAACTGTTTTTT; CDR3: CASSLGQLATNEKLFF
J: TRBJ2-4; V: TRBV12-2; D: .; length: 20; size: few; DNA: TGTGCAAGTCGCCCTAGATTAATAGCCTTAGGGGTAGTGGCCAAAAACATTCAGTACTTC; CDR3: CASRPRLIALGVVAKNIQYF
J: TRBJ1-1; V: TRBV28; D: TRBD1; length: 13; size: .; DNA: TGTGCCAGCAGTTGGGACAGGGCCACTGAAGCTTTCTTT; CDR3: CASSWDRATEAFF
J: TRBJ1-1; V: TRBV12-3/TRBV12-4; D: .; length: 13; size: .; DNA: TGTGCCAGTACAAGAACAGGGCCAAGCCTAGCTTTCTTT; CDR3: CASTRTGPSLAFF
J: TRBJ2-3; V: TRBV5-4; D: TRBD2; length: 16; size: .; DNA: TGTGCCAGCAGCTCGCTCGGTGGCGGGAGAGCAGATACGCAGTATTTT; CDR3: CASSSLGGGRADTQYF
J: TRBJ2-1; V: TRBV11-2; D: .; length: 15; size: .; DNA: TGTGCCAGCAGTCCACCGGGACATATATACAATGAGCAGTTCTTC; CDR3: CASSPPGHIYNEQFF
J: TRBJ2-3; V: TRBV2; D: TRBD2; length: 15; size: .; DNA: TGTGCCAGCAGCCCCCTCGGGGGGGGCACAGATACGCAGTATTTT; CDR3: CASSPLGGGTDTQYF
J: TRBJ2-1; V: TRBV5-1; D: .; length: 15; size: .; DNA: TGCGCCAGCAGCTTTACGGACTCCACCTACAATGAGCAGTTCTTC; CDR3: CASSFTDSTYNEQFF
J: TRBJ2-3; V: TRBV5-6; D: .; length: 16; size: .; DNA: TGTGCCAGCAGCTTGGCCGCAGGGTACAGCACAGATACGCAGTATTTT; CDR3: CASSLAAGYSTDTQYF
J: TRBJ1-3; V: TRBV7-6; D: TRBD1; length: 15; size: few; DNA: TGTGCCAGCAGCTTAGACGGACAGGCTGGAAACACCATATATTTT; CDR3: CASSLDGQAGNTIYF
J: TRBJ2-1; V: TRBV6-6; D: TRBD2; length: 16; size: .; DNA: TGTGCCAGCAGCTCCGGGACTAGCGGGATTTACAATGAGCAGTTCTTC; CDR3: CASSSGTSGIYNEQFF
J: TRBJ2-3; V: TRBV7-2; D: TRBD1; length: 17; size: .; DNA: TGTGCCAGCAGCTTAAGCCCGGGACAGGTGCGCACAGATACGCAGTATTTT; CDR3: CASSLSPGQVRTDTQYF
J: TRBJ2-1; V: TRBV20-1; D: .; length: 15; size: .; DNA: TGCAGTGCTAGTTTTCGGACCCCGGGGGTCAATGAGCAGTTCTTC; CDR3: CSASFRTPGVNEQFF
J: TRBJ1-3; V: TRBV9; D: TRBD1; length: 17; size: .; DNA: TGTGCCAGCAGCGTAAGCGACGGCAGGGGGCCTGGAAACACCATATATTTT; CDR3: CASSVSDGRGPGNTIYF
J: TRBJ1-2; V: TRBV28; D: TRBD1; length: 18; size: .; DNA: TGTGCCAGCAGTTCCCTTTTGGGGTTGGACAGGGGATATGGCCGCTACACCTTC; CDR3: CASSSLLGLDRGYGRYTF
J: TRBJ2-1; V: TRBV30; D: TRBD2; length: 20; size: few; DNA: TGTGCCTGGAGTGATATGGGACTAGCGGGAGGTCCTAGCTCCTACAATGAGCAGTTCTTC; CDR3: CAWSDMGLAGGPSSYNEQFF
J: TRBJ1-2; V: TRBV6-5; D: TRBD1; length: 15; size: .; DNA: TGTGCCAGCAGGCCCCAGGGGGCTCAGGACTATGGCTACACCTTC; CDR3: CASRPQGAQDYGYTF
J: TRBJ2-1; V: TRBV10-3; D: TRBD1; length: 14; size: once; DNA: TGTGCCATCAGTGAGACAGGACAGGGGATTGAGCAGTTCTTC; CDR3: CAISETGQGIEQFF
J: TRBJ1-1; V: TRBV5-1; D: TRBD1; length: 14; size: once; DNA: TGCGCCAGCAGCTCCACAGGGGCTTTCACTGAAGCTTTCTTT; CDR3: CASSSTGAFTEAFF
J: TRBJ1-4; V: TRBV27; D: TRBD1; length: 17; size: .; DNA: TGTGCCAGCAGTTCGAGCGGTTCAGGGGGTACTAATGAAAAACTGTTTTTT; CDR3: CASSSSGSGGTNEKLFF
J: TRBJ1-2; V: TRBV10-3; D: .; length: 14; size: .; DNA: TGTGCCACCTCCCATACAGACAGTATGTATGGCTACACCTTC; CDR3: CATSHTDSMYGYTF
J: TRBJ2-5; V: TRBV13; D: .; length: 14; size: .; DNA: TGTGCCAGCAGCCGCCGGGACATCCTTGCGGCCCAGTACTTC; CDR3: CASSRRDILAAQYF
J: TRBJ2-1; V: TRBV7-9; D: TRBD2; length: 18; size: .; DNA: TGTGCCAGCAGCCTCCAAGGTGGTAGCGGGAGGAACTACAATGAGCAGTTCTTC; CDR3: CASSLQGGSGRNYNEQFF
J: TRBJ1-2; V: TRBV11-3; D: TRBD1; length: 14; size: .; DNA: TGTGCCAGCAGCTTAGGGGGGACAGTGAATGGCTACACCTTC; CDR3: CASSLGGTVNGYTF
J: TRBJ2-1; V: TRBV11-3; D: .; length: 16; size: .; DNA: TGTGCCAGCAGCTTAGGAGCAGGGAACACCTACAATGAGCAGTTCTTC; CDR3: CASSLGAGNTYNEQFF
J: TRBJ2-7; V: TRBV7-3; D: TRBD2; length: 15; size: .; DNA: TGTGCCAGCAGCCCGACCAAGCGGGAGGTAGACGAGCAGTACTTC; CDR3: CASSPTKREVDEQYF
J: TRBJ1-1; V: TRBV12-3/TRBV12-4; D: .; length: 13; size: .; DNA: TGTGCCAGCAGTTTAACATCCGACACTGAAGCTTTCTTT; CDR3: CASSLTSDTEAFF
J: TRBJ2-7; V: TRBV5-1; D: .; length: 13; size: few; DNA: TGCGCCAGCAGCATATCAGGGTTTTTCGAGCAGTACTTC; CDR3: CASSISGFFEQYF
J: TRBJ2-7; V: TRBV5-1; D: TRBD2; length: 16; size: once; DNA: TGCGCCAGCAGCTCTACCTTGGCCGGGGGGGCCTACGAGCAGTACTTC; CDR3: CASSSTLAGGAYEQYF
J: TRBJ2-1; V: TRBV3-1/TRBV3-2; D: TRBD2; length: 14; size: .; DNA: TGTGCCAGCAGCCCCGGGCTAGCGGGAGGCGAGCAGTTCTTC; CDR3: CASSPGLAGGEQFF
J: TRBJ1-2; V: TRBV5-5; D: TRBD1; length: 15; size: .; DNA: TGTGCCAGCAGCTTTATCGGGGACAGGGATTATGGCTACACCTTC; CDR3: CASSFIGDRDYGYTF
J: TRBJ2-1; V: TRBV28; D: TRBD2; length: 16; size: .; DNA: TGTGCCAGCAGTTTTGGGACTAGCGGGAGAAGGAATGAGCAGTTCTTC; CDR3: CASSFGTSGRRNEQFF
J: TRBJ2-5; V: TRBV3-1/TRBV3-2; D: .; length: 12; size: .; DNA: TGTGCCAGCAGCCCCACAGTTGAGACCCAGTACTTC; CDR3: CASSPTVETQYF
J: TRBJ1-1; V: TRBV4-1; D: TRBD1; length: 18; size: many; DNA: TGCGCCAGCAGCCAAGGGTTATTCCGGGGACAGGGGAACACTGAAGCTTTCTTT; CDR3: CASSQGLFRGQGNTEAFF
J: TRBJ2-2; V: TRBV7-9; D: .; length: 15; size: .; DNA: TGTGCCAGCAGCTTAGCAGCAGGGGTAGCCGGGGAGCTGTTTTTT; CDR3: CASSLAAGVAGELFF
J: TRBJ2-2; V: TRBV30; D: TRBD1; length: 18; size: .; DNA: TGTGCCTGGAGCGTAAACCCAGGCTTCAGGGGGCTGGCCGGGGAGCTGTTTTTT; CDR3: CAWSVNPGFRGLAGELFF
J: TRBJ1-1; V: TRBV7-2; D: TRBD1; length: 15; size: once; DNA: TGTGCCAGCAGCTTCCCCCCCGGACAGGGCGCTGAAGCTTTCTTT; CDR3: CASSFPPGQGAEAFF
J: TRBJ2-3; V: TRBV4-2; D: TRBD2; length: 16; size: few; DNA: TGTGCCAGCAGCCAAGATGGCGGGAGGGTCGGAGATACGCAGTATTTT; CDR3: CASSQDGGRVGDTQYF